Relative to its sample, the clone carrying this TCR beta chain is medium-sized (0.01 to 0.1%). Its antigen is undetermined. TCR beta rearrangements were amplified from peripheral blood genomic DNA. The data were taken from a study of T cell repertoires in aging, cancer and after chemotherapy. V was shortened by 1 base and J by 8 bases, with 8 bases between the two germline ends. CDR3 length equals 12 residues. The germline V gene encodes CDR1 LNHDA and CDR2 SQIVND (reference sequence). Rearranged V-D-J TRB sequences were amplified with a mixed TRB-A/B primer pool. TCRdb re-derived calls from the multiplex PCR reads in MiXCR, one entry per CDR3 protein. This repertoire shows about 6,000 distinct CDR3 sequences, roughly 25% found once; its top ten account for approximately 9.4%. Study outcomes and limitations: Across the chemotherapy interval, each cancer cohort showed higher median generation probability, suggesting thymic rebound. Untreated cancer patients had significantly lower blood TCR diversity than age-matched healthy donors.

The sample taken for sequencing was blood. This chain joins TRBV19 and TRBJ1-1; D not certain. The clonotype originates from a human donor in good health. This chain's CDR3 is CASSIGRIEAFF. In DNA form, the CDR3 reads TGTGCCAGTAGTATAGGACGGATCGAAGCTTTCTTT.